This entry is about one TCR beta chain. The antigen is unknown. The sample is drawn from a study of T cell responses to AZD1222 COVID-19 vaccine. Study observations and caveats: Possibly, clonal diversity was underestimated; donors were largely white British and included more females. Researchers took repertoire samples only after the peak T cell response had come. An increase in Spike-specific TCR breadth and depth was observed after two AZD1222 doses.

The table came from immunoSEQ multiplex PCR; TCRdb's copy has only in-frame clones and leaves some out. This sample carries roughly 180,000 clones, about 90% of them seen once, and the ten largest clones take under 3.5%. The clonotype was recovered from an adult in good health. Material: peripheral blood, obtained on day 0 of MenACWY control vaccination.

CDR3: CASSLDPISGANVLTF. In DNA, the CDR3 is TGTGCCAGCAGCTTGGACCCCATCTCTGGGGCCAACGTCCTGACTTTC. The chain is built from TRBV5-4 and TRBJ2-6; D gene uncertain. CDR1 SGHNT and CDR2 YYREEE come from the germline V gene (reference sequence). The V and J ends lost 0 bases and 0 bases respectively, with 7 bases between them. CDR3 size: 16 residues.